The source of this TCR beta chain is a study of T cell responses to AZD1222 COVID-19 vaccine. This clone appeared a single time. V shed 5 bases, J shed 2 bases, and the junction held 4 bases outside the gene matches. The CDR3 is made up of 14 amino acids. The germline gives CDR1 SEHNR, CDR2 FQNEAQ (reference sequence). TCRdb's table, derived via immunoSEQ multiplex PCR, lists solely in-frame clones and lacks some. The sample gives 95,000 to 100,000 clones, about 92% of which show up once; approximately 12% is in the top ten. This clonotype was obtained from an adult in good health. Specimen: peripheral blood, collected on day 0 of AZD1222 vaccination. This chain uses TRBV7-9 with TRBJ2-7, with 9 bases identical to TRBD1. The CDR3 protein is CASSGQGMPYEQYF. In DNA form, the CDR3 reads TGTGCCAGCAGCGGACAGGGGATGCCCTACGAGCAGTACTTC.